The entry that follows covers one T cell receptor beta chain sequence. The data originate from a study of blood T cell repertoires in COVID-19. The wider study: Material from acute and convalescent COVID-19 was sourced from the United States, Italy and Spain. PBMCs, B-cell-depleted T cells, or T cells were the source of the cDNA or gDNA that made up the material.

Germline V lookup: CDR1 SGHNT, CDR2 YYREEE (reference sequence). The CDR3 length is 11 residues. V lost 4 bases and J lost 10, with 11 bases in between. The authors' processing: It was from reference gene primer amplification that nucleated cell counts were estimated. The method was immunoSEQ multiplex PCR; TCRdb's version includes in-frame clones alone and lacks a portion of them. D and trimming come from the DNA, and the V and J calls and clone size come from that table. The data contain a few hundred thousand clones, about nine tenths of them singletons. This rearrangement joins TRBV5-4 to TRBJ1-2; tentatively, D is TRBD1 (6 bases). The sequence was obtained from a man aged 18 to 30 with active or convalescent COVID-19. The source material was peripheral blood. DNA for the CDR3: TGTGCCAGCAGCAAACAGGGAGACTACACCTTC. This encodes CASSKQGDYTF.